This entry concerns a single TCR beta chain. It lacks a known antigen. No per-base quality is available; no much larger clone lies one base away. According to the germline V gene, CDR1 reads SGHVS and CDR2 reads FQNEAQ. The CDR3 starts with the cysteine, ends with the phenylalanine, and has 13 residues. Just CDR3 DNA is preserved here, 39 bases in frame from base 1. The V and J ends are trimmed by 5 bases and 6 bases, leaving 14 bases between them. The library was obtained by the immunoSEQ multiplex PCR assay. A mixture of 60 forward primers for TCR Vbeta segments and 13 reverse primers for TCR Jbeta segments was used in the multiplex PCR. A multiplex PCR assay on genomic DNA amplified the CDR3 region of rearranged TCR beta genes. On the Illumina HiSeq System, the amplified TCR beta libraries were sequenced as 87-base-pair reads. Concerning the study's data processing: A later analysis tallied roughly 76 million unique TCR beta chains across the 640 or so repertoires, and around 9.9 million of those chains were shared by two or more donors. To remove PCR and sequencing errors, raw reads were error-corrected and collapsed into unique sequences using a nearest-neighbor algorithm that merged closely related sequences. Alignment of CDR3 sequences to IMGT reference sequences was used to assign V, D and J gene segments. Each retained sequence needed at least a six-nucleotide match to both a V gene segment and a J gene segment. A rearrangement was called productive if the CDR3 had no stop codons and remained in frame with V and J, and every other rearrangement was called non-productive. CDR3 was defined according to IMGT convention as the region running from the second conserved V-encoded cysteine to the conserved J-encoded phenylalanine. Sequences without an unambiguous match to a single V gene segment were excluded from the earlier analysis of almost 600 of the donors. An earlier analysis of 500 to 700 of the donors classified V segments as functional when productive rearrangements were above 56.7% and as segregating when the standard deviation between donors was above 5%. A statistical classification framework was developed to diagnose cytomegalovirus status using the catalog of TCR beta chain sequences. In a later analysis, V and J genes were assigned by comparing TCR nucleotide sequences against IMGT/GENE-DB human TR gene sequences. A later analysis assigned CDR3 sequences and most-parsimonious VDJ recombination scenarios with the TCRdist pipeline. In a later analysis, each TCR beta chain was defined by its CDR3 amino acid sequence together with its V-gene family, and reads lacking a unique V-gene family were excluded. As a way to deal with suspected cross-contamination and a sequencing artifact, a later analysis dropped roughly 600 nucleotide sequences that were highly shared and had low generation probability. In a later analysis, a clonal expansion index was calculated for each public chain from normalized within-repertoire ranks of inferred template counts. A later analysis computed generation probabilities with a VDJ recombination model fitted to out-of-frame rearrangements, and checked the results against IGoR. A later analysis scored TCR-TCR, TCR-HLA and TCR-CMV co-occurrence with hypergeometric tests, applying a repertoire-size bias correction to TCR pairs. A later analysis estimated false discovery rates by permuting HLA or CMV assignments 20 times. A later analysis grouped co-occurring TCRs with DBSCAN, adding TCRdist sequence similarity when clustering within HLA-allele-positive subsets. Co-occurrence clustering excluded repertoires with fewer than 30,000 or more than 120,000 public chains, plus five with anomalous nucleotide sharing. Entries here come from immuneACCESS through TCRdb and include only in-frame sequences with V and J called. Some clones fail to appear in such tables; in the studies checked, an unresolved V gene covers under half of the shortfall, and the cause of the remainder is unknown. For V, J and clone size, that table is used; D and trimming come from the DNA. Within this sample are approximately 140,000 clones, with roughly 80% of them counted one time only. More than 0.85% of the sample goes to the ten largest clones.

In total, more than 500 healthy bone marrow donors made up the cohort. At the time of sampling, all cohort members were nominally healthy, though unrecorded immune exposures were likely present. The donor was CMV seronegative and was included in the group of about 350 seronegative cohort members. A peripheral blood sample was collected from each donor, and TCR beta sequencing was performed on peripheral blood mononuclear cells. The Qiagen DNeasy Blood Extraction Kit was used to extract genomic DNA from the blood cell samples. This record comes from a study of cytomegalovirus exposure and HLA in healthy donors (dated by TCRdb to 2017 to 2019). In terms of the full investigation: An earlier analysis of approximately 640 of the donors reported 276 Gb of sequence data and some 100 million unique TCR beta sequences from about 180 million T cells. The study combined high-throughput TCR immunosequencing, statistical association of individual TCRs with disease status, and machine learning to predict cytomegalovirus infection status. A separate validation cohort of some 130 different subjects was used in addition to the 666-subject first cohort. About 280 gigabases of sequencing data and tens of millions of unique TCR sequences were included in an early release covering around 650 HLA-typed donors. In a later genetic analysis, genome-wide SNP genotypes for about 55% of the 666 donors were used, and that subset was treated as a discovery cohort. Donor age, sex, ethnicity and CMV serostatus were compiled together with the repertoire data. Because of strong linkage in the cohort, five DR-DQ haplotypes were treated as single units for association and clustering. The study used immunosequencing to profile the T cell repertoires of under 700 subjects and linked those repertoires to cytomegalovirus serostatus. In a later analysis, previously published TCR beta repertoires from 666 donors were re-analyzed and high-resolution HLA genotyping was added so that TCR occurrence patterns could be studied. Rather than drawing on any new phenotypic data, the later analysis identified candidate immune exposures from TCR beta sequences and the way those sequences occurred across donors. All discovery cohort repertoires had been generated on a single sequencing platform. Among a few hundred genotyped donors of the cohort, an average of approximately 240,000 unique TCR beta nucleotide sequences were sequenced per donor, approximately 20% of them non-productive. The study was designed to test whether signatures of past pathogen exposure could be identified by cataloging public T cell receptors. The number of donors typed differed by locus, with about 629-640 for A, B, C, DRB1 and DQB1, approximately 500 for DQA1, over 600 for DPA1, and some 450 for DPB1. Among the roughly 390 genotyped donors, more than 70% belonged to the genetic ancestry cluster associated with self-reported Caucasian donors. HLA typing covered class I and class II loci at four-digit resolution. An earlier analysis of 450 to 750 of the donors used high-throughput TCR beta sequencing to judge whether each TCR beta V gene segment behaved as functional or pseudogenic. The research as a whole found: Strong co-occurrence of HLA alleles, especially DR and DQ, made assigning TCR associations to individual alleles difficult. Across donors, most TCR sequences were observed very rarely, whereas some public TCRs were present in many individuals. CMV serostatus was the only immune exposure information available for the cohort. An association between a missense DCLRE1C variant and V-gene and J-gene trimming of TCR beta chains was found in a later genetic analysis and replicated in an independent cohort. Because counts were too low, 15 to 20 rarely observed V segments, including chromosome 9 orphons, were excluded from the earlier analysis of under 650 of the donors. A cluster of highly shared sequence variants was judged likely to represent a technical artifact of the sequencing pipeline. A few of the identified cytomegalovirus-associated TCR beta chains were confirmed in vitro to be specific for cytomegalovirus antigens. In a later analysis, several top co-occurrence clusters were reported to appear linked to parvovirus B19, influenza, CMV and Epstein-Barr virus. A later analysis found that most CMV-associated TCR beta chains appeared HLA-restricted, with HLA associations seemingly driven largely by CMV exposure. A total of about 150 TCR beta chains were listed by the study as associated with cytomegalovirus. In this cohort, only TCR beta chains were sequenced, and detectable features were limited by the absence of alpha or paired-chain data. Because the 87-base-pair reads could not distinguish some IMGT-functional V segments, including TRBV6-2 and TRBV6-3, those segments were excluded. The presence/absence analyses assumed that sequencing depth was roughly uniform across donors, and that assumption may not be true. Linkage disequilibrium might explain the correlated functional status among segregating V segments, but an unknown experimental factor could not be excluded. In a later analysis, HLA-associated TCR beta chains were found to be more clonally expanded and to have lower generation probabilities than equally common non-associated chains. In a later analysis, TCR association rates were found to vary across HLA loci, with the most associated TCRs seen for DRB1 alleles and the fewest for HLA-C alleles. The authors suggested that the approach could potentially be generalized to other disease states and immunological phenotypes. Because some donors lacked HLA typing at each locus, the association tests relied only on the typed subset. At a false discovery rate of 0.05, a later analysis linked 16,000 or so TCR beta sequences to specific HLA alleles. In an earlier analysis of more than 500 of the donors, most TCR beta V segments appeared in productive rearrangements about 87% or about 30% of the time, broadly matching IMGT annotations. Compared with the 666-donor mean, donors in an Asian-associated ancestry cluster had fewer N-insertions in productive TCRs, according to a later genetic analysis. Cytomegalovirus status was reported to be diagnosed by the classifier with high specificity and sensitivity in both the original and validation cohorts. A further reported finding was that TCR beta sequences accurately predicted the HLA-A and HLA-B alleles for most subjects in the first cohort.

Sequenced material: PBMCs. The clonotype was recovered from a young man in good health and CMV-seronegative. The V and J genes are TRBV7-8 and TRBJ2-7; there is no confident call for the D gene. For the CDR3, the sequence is CASSPTRRFEQYF. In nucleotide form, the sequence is TGTGCCAGCAGCCCCACGCGTCGGTTCGAGCAGTACTTC. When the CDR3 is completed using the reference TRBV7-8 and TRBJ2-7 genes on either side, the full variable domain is GAGVSQSPRYKVAKRGQDVALRCDPISGHVSLFWYQQALGQGPEFLTYFQNEAQLDKSGLPSDRFFAERPEGSVSTLKIQRTQQEDSAVYLCASSPTRRFEQYFGPGTRLTVT.